This TCR beta chain is drawn from a study of T cells in localized non-small cell lung cancer. The table came from immunoSEQ multiplex PCR; TCRdb's copy has only in-frame clones and leaves some out. Among 1,500 to 2,000 clones listed, approximately 40% were seen once. CDR3 length equals 13 residues. The germline V and J ends were trimmed by 3 bases and 6 bases, with 14 bases remaining between them. CDR1 SQVTM and CDR2 ANQGSEA come from the germline V gene. J is TRBJ1-1 and V is TRBV29-1; TRBD1 is a possible D gene (6 bases). This receptor was identified in a woman aged 40-70 years with stage I lung adenocarcinoma. The sequences come from lung tumor tissue, collected before any cancer treatment. CDR3 region: CSVEEGGEAEAFF. The CDR3 DNA follows: TGCAGCGTTGAGGAAGGGGGGGAGGCTGAAGCTTTCTTT.